The entry below describes one T cell receptor (beta chain). Its antigen is not known. Selected pancreatic ductal adenocarcinoma patients had undergone surgery without neoadjuvant therapy. The protocol was immunoSEQ multiplex PCR, while the TCRdb copy is restricted to in-frame clones and leaves out a portion. The sample holds around 100,000 clones; roughly 96% are singletons and the top ten take around 2.9%. This entry comes from a study of T cells in pancreatic ductal adenocarcinoma. Study-wide findings and caveats: Unique clonotypes were approximately 8-fold more numerous in blood than in tumor.

Sequences were obtained from PBMCs. This TCR came from a human donor with pancreatic ductal adenocarcinoma.

CDR3 region: CASSQGLAGVGDTGELFF. CDR3 DNA: TGTGCCAGCAGCCAGGGACTAGCGGGAGTCGGGGACACCGGGGAGCTGTTTTTT. The gene calls are TRBV7-3 and TRBJ2-2; 14 bases match TRBD2. Per the germline V gene, CDR1 is SGHTA and CDR2 is FQGTGA. Trimming took 5 bases from V and 3 from J; bases not matched to a gene: 8. CDR3 length: 18 amino acids.